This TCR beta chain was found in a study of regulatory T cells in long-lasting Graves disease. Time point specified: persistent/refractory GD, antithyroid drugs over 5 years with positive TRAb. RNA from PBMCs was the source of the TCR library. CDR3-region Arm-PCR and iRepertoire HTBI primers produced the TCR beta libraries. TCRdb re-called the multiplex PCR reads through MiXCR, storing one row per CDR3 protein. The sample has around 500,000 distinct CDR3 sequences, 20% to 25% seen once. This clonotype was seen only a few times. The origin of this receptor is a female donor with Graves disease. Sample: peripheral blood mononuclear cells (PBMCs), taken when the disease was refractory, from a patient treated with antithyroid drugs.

The CDR3 protein is CASSLSLDAGTEAFF. The CDR3 DNA follows: TGCGCCAGCAGCTTGAGTCTCGACGCGGGGACTGAAGCTTTCTTT. The V gene is TRBV5-1, the J gene TRBJ1-1; no clear D. The CDR3 is made up of 15 amino acids. Germline loops: CDR1 SGHRS, CDR2 YFSETQ. V shed 1 base and J shed 5 bases, with 15 bases lying between them.